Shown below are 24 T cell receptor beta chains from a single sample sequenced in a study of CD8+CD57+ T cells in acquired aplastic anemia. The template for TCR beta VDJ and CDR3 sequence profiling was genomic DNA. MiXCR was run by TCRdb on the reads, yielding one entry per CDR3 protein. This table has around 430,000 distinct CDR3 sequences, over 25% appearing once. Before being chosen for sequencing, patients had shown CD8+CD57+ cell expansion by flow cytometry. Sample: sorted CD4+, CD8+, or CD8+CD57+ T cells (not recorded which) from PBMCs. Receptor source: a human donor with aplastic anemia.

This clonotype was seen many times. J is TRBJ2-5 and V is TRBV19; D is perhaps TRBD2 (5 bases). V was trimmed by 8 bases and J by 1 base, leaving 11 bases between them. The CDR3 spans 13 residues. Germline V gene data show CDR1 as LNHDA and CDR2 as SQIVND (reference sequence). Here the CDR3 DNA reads TGTGCCAGTTTGGACGGACTCCAAGAGACCCAGTACTTC. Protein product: CASLDGLQETQYF.

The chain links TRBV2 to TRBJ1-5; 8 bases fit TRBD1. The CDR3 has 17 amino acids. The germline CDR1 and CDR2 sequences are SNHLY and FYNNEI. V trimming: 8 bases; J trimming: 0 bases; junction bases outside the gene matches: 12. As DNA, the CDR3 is TGTGCCAGCCGCGGACAGGGTGTACCCAATAGCAATCAGCCCCAGCATTTT. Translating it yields CASRGQGVPNSNQPQHF. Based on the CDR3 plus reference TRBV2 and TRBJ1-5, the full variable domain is EPEVTQTPSHQVTQMGQEVILRCVPISNHLYFYWYRQILGQKVEFLVSFYNNEISEKSEIFDDQFSVERPDGSNFTLKIRSTKLEDSAMYFCASRGQGVPNSNQPQHFGDGTRLSIL.

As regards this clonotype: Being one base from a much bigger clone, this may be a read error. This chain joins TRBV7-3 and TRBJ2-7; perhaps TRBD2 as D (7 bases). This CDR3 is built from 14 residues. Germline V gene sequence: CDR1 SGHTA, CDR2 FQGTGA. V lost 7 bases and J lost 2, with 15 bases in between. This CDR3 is CASKRGGVTYEQYF. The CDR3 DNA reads TGTGCCAGCAAGAGGGGGGGGGTAACCTACGAGCAGTACTTC.

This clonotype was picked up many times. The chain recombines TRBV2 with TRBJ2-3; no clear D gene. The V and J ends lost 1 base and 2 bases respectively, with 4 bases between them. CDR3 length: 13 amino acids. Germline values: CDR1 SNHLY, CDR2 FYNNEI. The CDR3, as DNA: TGTGCCAGCAGTGAAGTTATCACAGATACGCAGTATTTT. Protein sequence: CASSEVITDTQYF.

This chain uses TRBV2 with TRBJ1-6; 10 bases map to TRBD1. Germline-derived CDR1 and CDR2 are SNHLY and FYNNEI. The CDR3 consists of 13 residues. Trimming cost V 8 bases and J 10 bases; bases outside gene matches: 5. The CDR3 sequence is CASAGTGASPLHF. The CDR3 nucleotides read TGTGCCAGCGCCGGGACAGGGGCCTCACCCCTCCACTTT.

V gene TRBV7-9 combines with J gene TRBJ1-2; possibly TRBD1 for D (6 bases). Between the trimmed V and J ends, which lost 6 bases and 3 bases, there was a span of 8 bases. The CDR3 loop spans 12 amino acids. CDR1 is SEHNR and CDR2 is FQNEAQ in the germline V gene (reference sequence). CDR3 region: CASRNRDYGYTF. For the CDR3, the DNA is TGTGCCAGCAGAAACAGGGACTATGGCTACACCTTC.

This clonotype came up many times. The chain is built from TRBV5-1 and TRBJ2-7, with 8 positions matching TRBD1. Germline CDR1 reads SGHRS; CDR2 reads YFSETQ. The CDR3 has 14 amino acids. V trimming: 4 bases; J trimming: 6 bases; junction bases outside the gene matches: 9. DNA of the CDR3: TGCGCCAGCAGCCCCGGGACAGGTAGTCGCGAGCAGTACTTC. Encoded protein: CASSPGTGSREQYF.

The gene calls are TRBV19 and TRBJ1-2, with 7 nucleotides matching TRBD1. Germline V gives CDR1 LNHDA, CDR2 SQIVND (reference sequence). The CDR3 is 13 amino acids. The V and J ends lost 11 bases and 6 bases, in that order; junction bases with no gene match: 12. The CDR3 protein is CACPPAGGDGYTF. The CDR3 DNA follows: TGTGCCTGCCCCCCGGCAGGGGGGGATGGCTACACCTTC.

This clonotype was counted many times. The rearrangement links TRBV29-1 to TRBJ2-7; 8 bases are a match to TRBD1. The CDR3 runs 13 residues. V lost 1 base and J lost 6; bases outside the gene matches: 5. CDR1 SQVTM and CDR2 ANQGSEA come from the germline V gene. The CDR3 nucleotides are TGCAGCGTTGAAGGGCAGGGGGCTAGCGAGCAGTACTTC. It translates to CSVEGQGASEQYF.

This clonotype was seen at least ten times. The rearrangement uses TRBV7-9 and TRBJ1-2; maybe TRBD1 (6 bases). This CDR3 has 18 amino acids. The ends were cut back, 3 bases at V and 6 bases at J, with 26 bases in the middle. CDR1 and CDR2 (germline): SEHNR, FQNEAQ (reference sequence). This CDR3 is CASSLSRTLTGANDGYTF. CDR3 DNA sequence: TGTGCCAGCAGCTTGAGCCGTACTTTGACAGGCGCAAATGATGGCTACACCTTC.

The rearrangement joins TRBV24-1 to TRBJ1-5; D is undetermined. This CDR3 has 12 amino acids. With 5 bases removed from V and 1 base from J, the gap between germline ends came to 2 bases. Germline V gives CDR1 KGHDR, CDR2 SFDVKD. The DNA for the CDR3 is TGTGCCACCAGTGCGAGCAATCAGCCCCAGCATTTT. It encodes CATSASNQPQHF.

The CDR3 DNA follows: TGTGCCAGCAGTCCCCCGCGTGGTCTAGCGGGGGCCCCCTACAATGAGCAGTTCTTC. Translation: CASSPPRGLAGAPYNEQFF. The chain has TRBV25-1 and TRBJ2-1; TRBD2 matches at 10 bases. Germline CDR1 MGHDK, CDR2 SYGVNS. The CDR3 spans 19 residues. V dropped 5 bases and J dropped 2; count of bases not matched to a gene: 15.

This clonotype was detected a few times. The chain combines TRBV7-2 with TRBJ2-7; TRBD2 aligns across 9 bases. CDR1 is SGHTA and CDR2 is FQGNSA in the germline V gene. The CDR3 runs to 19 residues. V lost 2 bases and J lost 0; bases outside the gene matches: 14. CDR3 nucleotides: TGTGCCAGCAGCTTACGTCCTAGCGGGGAATCAATTAACTCCTACGAGCAGTACTTC. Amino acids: CASSLRPSGESINSYEQYF. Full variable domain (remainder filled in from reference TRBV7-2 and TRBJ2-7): GAGVSQSPSNKVTEKGKDVELRCDPISGHTALYWYRQSLGQGLEFLIYFQGNSAPDKSGLPSDRFSAERTGGSVSTLTIQRTQQEDSAVYLCASSLRPSGESINSYEQYFGPGTRLTVT.

The CDR3 DNA reads as TGTGCCAGCAGTGAGCCGGCCACCACAGATACGCAGTATTTT. It encodes CASSEPATTDTQYF. V is TRBV2 and J is TRBJ2-3; D is unclear. Looked up from germline, CDR1 is SNHLY and CDR2 is FYNNEI. The CDR3 is 14 amino acids. V lost 3 bases, J lost 2 bases, and 9 bases lay in between.

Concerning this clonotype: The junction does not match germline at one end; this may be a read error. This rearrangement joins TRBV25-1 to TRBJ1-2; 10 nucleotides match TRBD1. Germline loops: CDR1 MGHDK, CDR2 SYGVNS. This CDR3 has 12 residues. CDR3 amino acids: CARSGTGAGYTF. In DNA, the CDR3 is TGCGCCAGATCCGGGACAGGGGCTGGCTACACCTTC.

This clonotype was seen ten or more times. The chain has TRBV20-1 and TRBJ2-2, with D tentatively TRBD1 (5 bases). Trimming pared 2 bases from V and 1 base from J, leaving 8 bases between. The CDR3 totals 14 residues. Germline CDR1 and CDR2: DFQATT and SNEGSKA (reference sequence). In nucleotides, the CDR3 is TGCAGTGCTAGATCAACAGGGAACACCGGGGAGCTGTTTTTT. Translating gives CSARSTGNTGELFF.

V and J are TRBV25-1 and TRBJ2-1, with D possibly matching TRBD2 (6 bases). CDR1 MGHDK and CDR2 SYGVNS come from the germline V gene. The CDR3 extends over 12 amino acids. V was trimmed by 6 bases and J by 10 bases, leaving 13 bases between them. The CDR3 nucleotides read TGTGCCAGCAGCTTGGTGGCGGGAGAGCAGTTCTTC. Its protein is CASSLVAGEQFF.

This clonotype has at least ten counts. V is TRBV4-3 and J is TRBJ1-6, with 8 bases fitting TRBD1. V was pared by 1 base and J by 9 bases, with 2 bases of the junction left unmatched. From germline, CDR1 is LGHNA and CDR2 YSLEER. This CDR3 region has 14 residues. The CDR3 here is CASSQGQGSSPLHF. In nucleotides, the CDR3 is TGCGCCAGCAGCCAAGGACAGGGGAGTTCACCCCTCCACTTT.

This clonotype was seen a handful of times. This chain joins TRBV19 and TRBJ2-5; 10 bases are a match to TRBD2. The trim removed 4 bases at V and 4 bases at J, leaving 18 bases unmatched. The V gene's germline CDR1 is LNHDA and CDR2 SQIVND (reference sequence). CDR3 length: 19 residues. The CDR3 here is CASSKGHSGRALDRETQYF. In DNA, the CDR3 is TGTGCCAGTAGTAAAGGTCACAGCGGGAGGGCCCTCGATAGAGAGACCCAGTACTTC.

Written as DNA, the CDR3 is TGTGCCAGCAGTTACCAGGTTGGTACGCAGTATTTT. It encodes CASSYQVGTQYF. This chain uses TRBV6-5 with TRBJ2-3; D gene unclear. V shed 2 bases and J shed 8 bases, with 8 bases lying between them. The V gene's germline CDR1 is MNHEY and CDR2 SVGAGI. The CDR3 runs to 12 residues.

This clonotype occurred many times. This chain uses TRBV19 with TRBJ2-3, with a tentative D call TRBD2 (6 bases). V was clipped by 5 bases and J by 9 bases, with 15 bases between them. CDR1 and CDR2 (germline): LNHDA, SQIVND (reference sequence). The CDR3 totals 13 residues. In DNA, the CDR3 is TGTGCCAGTAGTGCGGGACTCCGAGAAACGCAGTATTTT. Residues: CASSAGLRETQYF.

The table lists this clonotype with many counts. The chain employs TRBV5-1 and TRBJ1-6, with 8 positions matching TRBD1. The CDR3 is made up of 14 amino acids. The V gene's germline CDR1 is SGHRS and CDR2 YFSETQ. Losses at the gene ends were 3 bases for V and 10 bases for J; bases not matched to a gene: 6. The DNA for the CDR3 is TGCGCCAGCAGCTCAGGAACAGGGGGATCACCCCTCCACTTT. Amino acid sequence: CASSSGTGGSPLHF.

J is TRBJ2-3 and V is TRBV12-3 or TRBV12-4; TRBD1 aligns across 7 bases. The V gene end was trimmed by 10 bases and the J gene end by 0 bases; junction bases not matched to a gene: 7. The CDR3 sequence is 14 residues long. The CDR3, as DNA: TGTGCCACCGAGACAGGGACGAGCACAGATACGCAGTATTTT. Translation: CATETGTSTDTQYF.

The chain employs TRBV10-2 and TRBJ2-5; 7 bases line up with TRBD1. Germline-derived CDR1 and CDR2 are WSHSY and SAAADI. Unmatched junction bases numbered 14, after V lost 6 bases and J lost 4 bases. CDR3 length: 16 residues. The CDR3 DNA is TGCGCCAGCAGCCAAGGTTCAGGGGGTTTTCGAGAGACCCAGTACTTC. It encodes CASSQGSGGFRETQYF.